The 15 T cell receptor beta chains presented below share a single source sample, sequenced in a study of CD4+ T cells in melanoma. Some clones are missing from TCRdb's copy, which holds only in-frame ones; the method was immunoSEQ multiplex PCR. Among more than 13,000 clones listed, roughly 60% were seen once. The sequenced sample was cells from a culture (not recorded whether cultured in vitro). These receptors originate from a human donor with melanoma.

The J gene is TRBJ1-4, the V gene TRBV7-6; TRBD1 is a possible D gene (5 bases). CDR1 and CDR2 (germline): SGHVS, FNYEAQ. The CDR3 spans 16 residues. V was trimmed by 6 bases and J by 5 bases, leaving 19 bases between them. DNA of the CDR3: TGTGCCAGCAGTCTCGCCACGGACGGGGGGAATGAAAAACTGTTTTTT. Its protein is CASSLATDGGNEKLFF.

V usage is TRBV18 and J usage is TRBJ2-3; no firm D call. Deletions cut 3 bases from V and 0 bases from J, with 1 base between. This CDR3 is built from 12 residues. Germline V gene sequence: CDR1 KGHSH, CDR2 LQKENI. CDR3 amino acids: CASSPSTDTQYF. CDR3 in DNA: TGTGCCAGCTCACCTAGCACAGATACGCAGTATTTT.

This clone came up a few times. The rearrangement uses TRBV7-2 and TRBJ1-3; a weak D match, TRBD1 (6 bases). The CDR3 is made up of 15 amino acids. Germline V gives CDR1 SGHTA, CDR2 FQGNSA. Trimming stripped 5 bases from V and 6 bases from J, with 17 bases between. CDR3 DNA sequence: TGTGCCAGCAGCAACAACAGGGTTCGCGAAAACACCATATATTTT. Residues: CASSNNRVRENTIYF.

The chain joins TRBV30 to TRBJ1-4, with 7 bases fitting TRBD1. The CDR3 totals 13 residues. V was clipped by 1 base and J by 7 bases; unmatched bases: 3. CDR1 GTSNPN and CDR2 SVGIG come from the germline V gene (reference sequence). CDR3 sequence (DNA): TGTGCCTGGAGTGAGACAGGGACTGAAAAACTGTTTTTT. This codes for CAWSETGTEKLFF.

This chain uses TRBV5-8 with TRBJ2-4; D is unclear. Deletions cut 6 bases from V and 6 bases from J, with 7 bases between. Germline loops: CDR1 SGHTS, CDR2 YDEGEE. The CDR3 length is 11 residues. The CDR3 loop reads CASTLTNIQYF. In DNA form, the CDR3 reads TGTGCCAGCACCCTCACAAACATTCAGTACTTC.

The CDR3, as DNA: TGTGCCATTACGGGGTGGAGCTCCTACAATGAGCAGTTCTTC. Translating it yields CAITGWSSYNEQFF. V gene TRBV2 combines with J gene TRBJ2-1; possible D gene TRBD2, 5 bases. The CDR3 is made up of 14 amino acids. The germline V gene has CDR1 SNHLY and CDR2 FYNNEI. The V and J ends lost 10 bases and 0 bases respectively, with 13 bases between them.

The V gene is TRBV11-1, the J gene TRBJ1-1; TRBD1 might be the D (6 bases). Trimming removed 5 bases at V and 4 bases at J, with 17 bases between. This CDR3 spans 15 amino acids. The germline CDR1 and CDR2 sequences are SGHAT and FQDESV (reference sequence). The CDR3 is CASSEQGSMGTEAFF. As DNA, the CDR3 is TGTGCCAGCAGCGAACAGGGTTCGATGGGCACTGAAGCTTTCTTT.

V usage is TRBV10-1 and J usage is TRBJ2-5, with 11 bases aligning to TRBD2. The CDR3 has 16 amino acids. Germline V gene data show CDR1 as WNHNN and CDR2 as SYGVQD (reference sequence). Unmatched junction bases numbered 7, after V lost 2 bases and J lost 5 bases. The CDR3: CASSEGTSGSQETQYF. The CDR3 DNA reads TGCGCCAGCAGTGAGGGGACTAGCGGCTCGCAGGAGACCCAGTACTTC.

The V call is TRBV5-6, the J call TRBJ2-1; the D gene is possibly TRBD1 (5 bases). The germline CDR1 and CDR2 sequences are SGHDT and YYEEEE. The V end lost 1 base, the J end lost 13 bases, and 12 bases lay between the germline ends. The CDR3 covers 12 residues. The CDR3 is CASSLQGRDQFF. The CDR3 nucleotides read TGTGCCAGCAGCTTGCAGGGCAGGGATCAGTTCTTC.

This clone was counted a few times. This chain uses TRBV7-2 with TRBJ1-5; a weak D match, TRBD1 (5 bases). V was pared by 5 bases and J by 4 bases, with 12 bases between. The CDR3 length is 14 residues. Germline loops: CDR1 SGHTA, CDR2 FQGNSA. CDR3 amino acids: CASSPRAGNQPQHF. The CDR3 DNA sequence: TGTGCCAGCAGCCCCCGTGCAGGGAATCAGCCCCAGCATTTT.

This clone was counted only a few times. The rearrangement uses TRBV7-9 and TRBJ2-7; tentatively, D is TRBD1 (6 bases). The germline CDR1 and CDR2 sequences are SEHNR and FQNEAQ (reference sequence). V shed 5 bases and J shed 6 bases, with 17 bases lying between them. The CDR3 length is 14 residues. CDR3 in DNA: TGTGCCAGCAGCGGCAGGGGTAGTACTTTCGAGCAGTACTTC. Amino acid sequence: CASSGRGSTFEQYF.

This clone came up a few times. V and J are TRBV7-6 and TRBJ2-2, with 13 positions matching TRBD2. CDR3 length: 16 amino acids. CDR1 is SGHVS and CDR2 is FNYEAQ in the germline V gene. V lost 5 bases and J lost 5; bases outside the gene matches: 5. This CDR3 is CASSPRTSGGTGELFF. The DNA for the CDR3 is TGTGCCAGCAGCCCCCGGACTAGCGGGGGAACCGGGGAGCTGTTTTTT.

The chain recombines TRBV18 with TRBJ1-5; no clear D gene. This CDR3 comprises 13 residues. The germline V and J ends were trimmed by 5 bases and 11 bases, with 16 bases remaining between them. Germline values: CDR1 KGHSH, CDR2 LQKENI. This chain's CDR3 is CASSMVGNEAQHF. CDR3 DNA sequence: TGTGCCAGCTCAATGGTCGGGAATGAGGCCCAGCATTTT.

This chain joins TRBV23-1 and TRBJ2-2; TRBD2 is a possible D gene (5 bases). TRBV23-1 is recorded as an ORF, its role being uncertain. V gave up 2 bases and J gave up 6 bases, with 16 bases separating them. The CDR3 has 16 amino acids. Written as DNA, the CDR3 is TGCGCCAGCAGTCAAATAAATCATCTGAGGGCCGGGGAGCTGTTTTTT. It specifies CASSQINHLRAGELFF.

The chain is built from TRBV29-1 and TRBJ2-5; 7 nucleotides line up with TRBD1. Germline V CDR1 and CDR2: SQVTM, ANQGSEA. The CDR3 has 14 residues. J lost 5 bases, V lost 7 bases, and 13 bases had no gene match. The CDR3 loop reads CSAEPQGWNETQYF. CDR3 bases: TGCAGCGCCGAACCACAGGGGTGGAACGAGACCCAGTACTTC. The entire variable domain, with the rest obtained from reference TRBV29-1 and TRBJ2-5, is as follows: SAVISQKPSRDICQRGTSLTIQCQVDSQVTMMFWYRQQPGQSLTLIATANQGSEATYESGFVIDKFPISRPNLTFSTLTVSNMSPEDSSIYLCSAEPQGWNETQYFGPGTRLLVL.